This is a list of T cell receptor beta chains from one sample in a study of blood T cell repertoires in COVID-19. Generated by immunoSEQ multiplex PCR, the TCRdb table keeps only in-frame clones and is missing some. In the table there are more than 90,000 clones, around 85% of which are singletons. Sample: peripheral blood. All receptors come from a woman aged 55 to 70 with COVID-19, enrolled during active disease. The CDR3 runs from the conserved cysteine through the conserved F or W. Each record gives: clone size, D gene, V gene, J gene, CDR3 protein, CDR3 DNA. D genes are given only for firm matches. Only part of the rows carry a size: once, few, many, or a class if the clone is expanded.

abundance: NA
d_gene: TRBD1
v_gene: TRBV7-6
j_gene: TRBJ1-3
CDR3aa: CASSLITGGENTIYF
CDR3nt: TGTGCCAGCAGCTTAATTACAGGGGGCGAGAACACCATATATTTT

abundance: NA
d_gene: NA
v_gene: TRBV7-2
j_gene: TRBJ1-2
CDR3aa: CASSLDSGGGGVSYGYTF
CDR3nt: TGTGCCAGCAGCTTAGATTCTGGGGGCGGGGGCGTCTCCTATGGCTACACCTTC

abundance: NA
d_gene: TRBD1
v_gene: TRBV5-5
j_gene: TRBJ2-6
CDR3aa: CASSSQGAGANVLTF
CDR3nt: TGTGCCAGCAGCTCCCAGGGGGCTGGGGCCAACGTCCTGACTTTC

abundance: NA
d_gene: NA
v_gene: TRBV6-2/TRBV6-3
j_gene: TRBJ2-5
CDR3aa: CASSRQEQETQYF
CDR3nt: TGTGCCAGCAGCCGACAAGAACAAGAGACCCAGTACTTC

abundance: NA
d_gene: TRBD1
v_gene: TRBV5-1
j_gene: TRBJ1-2
CDR3aa: CASSLLRQGDGYTF
CDR3nt: TGCGCCAGCAGCTTGCTCCGACAGGGTGATGGCTACACCTTC

abundance: NA
d_gene: TRBD2
v_gene: TRBV28
j_gene: TRBJ2-3
CDR3aa: CASSTPLGLAGDTDTQYF
CDR3nt: TGTGCCAGCAGTACTCCATTAGGACTAGCGGGAGACACAGATACGCAGTATTTT

abundance: once
d_gene: NA
v_gene: TRBV12-3/TRBV12-4
j_gene: TRBJ1-5
CDR3aa: CASSIQEGQPQHF
CDR3nt: TGTGCCAGCAGTATACAGGAGGGACAGCCCCAGCATTTT

abundance: NA
d_gene: NA
v_gene: TRBV6-2/TRBV6-3
j_gene: TRBJ2-3
CDR3aa: CASSYPDTQYF
CDR3nt: TGTGCCAGCAGTTATCCTGATACGCAGTATTTT

abundance: once
d_gene: NA
v_gene: TRBV27
j_gene: TRBJ1-1
CDR3aa: CASSFQLNTEAFF
CDR3nt: TGTGCCAGCAGTTTTCAGTTGAACACTGAAGCTTTCTTT

abundance: NA
d_gene: NA
v_gene: TRBV7-2
j_gene: TRBJ1-6
CDR3aa: CASSLTGTYNSPLHF
CDR3nt: TGTGCCAGCAGCCTCACAGGAACCTATAATTCACCCCTCCACTTT

abundance: NA
d_gene: TRBD1
v_gene: TRBV6-5
j_gene: TRBJ1-1
CDR3aa: CASSYSQGASTEAFF
CDR3nt: TGTGCCAGCAGTTATAGTCAGGGGGCGTCCACTGAAGCTTTCTTT

abundance: NA
d_gene: TRBD1
v_gene: TRBV13
j_gene: TRBJ2-7
CDR3aa: CASSLGTGDHEQYF
CDR3nt: TGTGCCAGCAGCTTAGGGACAGGGGACCACGAGCAGTACTTC

abundance: NA
d_gene: TRBD2
v_gene: TRBV6-6
j_gene: TRBJ2-5
CDR3aa: CASSYGPSGAETQYF
CDR3nt: TGTGCCAGCAGTTATGGTCCTAGCGGGGCTGAGACCCAGTACTTC

abundance: NA
d_gene: NA
v_gene: TRBV18
j_gene: TRBJ2-7
CDR3aa: CASSRGDPYEQYF
CDR3nt: TGTGCCAGCTCCCGGGGAGATCCCTACGAGCAGTACTTC

abundance: NA
d_gene: TRBD1
v_gene: TRBV6-5
j_gene: TRBJ1-1
CDR3aa: CASRRTGGVTEAFF
CDR3nt: TGTGCCAGCAGGAGGACAGGGGGGGTCACTGAAGCTTTCTTT

abundance: NA
d_gene: TRBD2
v_gene: TRBV5-1
j_gene: TRBJ2-1
CDR3aa: CASSRGLAGHNEQFF
CDR3nt: TGCGCCAGCAGCCGTGGACTAGCGGGCCACAATGAGCAGTTCTTC

abundance: few
d_gene: NA
v_gene: TRBV21-1
j_gene: TRBJ2-1
CDR3aa: CASSKVSKRNEQFF
CDR3nt: TGTGCCAGCAGCAAAGTTTCGAAGAGGAATGAGCAGTTCTTC

abundance: NA
d_gene: TRBD1
v_gene: TRBV5-5
j_gene: TRBJ2-7
CDR3aa: CASSFGTGIYEQYF
CDR3nt: TGTGCCAGCAGCTTCGGGACAGGGATTTACGAGCAGTACTTC

abundance: NA
d_gene: TRBD1
v_gene: TRBV18
j_gene: TRBJ1-6
CDR3aa: CASSPGAGGGDSPLHF
CDR3nt: TGTGCCAGCTCACCTGGGGCAGGGGGAGGTGATTCACCCCTCCACTTT

abundance: NA
d_gene: NA
v_gene: TRBV30
j_gene: TRBJ2-7
CDR3aa: CAWRAQGQKTYEQYF
CDR3nt: TGTGCCTGGCGGGCTCAGGGGCAAAAAACCTACGAGCAGTACTTC

abundance: once
d_gene: NA
v_gene: TRBV14
j_gene: TRBJ2-2
CDR3aa: CASSPPGSRTGELFF
CDR3nt: TGTGCCAGCAGCCCCCCCGGGAGTAGGACCGGGGAGCTGTTTTTT

abundance: NA
d_gene: NA
v_gene: TRBV7-9
j_gene: TRBJ2-1
CDR3aa: CASNSGDSYNEQFF
CDR3nt: TGTGCCAGCAACTCGGGGGACTCCTACAATGAGCAGTTCTTC

abundance: NA
d_gene: NA
v_gene: TRBV5-4
j_gene: TRBJ1-1
CDR3aa: CASSPTGANTEAFF
CDR3nt: TGTGCCAGCAGCCCTACAGGAGCAAACACTGAAGCTTTCTTT

abundance: NA
d_gene: NA
v_gene: TRBV27
j_gene: TRBJ1-5
CDR3aa: CASSLNSPNQPQHF
CDR3nt: TGTGCCAGCAGTTTAAACAGTCCCAATCAGCCCCAGCATTTT

abundance: NA
d_gene: TRBD1
v_gene: TRBV7-8
j_gene: TRBJ1-2
CDR3aa: CASSTRGQGGGYTF
CDR3nt: TGTGCCAGCAGCACTAGAGGACAGGGAGGTGGCTACACCTTC

abundance: NA
d_gene: TRBD1
v_gene: TRBV5-1
j_gene: TRBJ1-1
CDR3aa: CASSATGPPDEAFF
CDR3nt: TGCGCCAGCAGCGCGACAGGGCCCCCGGACGAGGCTTTCTTT

abundance: NA
d_gene: TRBD1
v_gene: TRBV2
j_gene: TRBJ1-1
CDR3aa: CASYGQENTEAFF
CDR3nt: TGTGCCAGTTACGGACAGGAGAACACTGAAGCTTTCTTT

abundance: NA
d_gene: NA
v_gene: TRBV7-2
j_gene: TRBJ1-3
CDR3aa: CASSLGGQGNTIYF
CDR3nt: TGTGCCAGCAGCTTAGGGGGCCAGGGGAACACCATATATTTT

abundance: NA
d_gene: TRBD1
v_gene: TRBV10-3
j_gene: TRBJ1-2
CDR3aa: CAITANAGGDNYGYTF
CDR3nt: TGTGCCATCACCGCCAATGCAGGGGGCGACAACTATGGCTACACCTTC

abundance: NA
d_gene: NA
v_gene: TRBV5-4
j_gene: TRBJ2-5
CDR3aa: CASSLAPSVQETQYF
CDR3nt: TGTGCCAGCAGCTTGGCCCCCAGCGTCCAAGAGACCCAGTACTTC

abundance: NA
d_gene: NA
v_gene: TRBV5-4
j_gene: TRBJ1-3
CDR3aa: CASSRSGNGNTIYF
CDR3nt: TGTGCCAGCAGCCGCTCAGGGAATGGAAACACCATATATTTT